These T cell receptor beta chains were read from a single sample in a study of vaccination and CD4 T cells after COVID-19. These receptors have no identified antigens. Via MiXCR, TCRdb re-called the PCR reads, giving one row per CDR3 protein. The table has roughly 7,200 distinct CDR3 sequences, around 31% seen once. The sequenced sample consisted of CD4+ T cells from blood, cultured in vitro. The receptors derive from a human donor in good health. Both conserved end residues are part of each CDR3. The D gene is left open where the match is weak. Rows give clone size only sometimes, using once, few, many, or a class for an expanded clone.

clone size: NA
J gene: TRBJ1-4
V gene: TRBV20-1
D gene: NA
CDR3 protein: CSANYGVEKLFF
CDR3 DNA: TGCAGTGCTAATTATGGGGTCGAAAAACTGTTTTTT

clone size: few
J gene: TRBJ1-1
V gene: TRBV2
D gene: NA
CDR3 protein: CASAGLPFTEAFF
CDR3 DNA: TGTGCCAGCGCAGGGCTTCCTTTCACTGAAGCTTTCTTT

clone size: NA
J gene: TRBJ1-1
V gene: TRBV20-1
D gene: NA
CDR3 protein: CSAKAGAQRGTEAFF
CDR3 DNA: TGCAGTGCTAAGGCGGGGGCCCAGCGGGGGACTGAAGCTTTCTTT

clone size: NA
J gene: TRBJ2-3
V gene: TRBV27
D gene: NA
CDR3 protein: CASRTRSTDTQYF
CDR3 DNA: TGTGCCAGCAGGACCCGATCCACAGATACGCAGTATTTT

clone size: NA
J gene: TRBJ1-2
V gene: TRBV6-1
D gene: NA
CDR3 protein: CASSERGSEYGYTF
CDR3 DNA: TGTGCCAGCAGTGAAAGGGGTTCCGAGTATGGCTACACCTTC

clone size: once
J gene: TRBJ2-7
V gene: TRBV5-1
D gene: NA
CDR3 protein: CASRQGERNEQYF
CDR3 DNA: TGCGCCAGCAGACAGGGAGAGAGGAACGAGCAGTACTTC

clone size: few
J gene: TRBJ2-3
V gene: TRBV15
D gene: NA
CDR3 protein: CATSMGGATDTQYF
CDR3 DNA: TGTGCCACCAGCATGGGGGGGGCCACAGATACGCAGTATTTT

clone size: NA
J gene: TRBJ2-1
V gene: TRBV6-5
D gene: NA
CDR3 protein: CASSSYLGVEQFF
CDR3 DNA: TGTGCCAGCAGTTCCTACTTGGGAGTTGAGCAGTTCTTC

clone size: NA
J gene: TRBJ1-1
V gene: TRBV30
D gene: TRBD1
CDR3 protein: CAWSPQGANAFF
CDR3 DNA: TGTGCCTGGAGTCCCCAGGGGGCGAACGCTTTCTTT

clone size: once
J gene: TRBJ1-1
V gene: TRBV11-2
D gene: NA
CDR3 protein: CAGSLGGSDTEAFF
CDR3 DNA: TGTGCCGGCAGCTTAGGGGGATCCGACACTGAAGCTTTCTTT

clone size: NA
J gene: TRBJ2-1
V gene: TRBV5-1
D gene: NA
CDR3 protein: CASSELAGYNNEQFF
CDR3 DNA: TGCGCCAGCAGCGAACTAGCTGGGTACAACAATGAGCAGTTCTTC

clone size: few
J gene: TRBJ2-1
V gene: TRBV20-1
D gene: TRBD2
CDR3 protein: CSARDPRNGGNEQFF
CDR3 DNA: TGCAGTGCTAGAGATCCTCGAAACGGGGGGAATGAGCAGTTCTTC

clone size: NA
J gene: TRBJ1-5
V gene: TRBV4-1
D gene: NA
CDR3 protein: CASSHEGRGNQPQHF
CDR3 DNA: TGCGCCAGCAGCCATGAAGGACGGGGAAATCAGCCCCAGCATTTT

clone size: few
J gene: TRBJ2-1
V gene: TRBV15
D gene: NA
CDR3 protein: CAPLSSYNEQFF
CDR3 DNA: TGTGCCCCCCTAAGCTCCTACAATGAGCAGTTCTTC

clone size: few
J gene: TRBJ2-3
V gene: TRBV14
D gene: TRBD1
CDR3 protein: CASSQETGSSTDTQYF
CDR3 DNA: TGTGCCAGCAGCCAAGAGACAGGGTCGAGCACAGATACGCAGTATTTT

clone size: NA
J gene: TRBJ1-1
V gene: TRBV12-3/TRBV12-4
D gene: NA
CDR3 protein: CASSHTGSRNTEAFF
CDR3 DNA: TGTGCCAGCAGTCACACAGGGTCTCGGAACACTGAAGCTTTCTTT

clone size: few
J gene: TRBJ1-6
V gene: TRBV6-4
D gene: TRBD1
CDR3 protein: CASSVGTGDSPLHF
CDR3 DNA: TGTGCCAGCAGTGTCGGAACAGGGGATTCACCCCTCCACTTT

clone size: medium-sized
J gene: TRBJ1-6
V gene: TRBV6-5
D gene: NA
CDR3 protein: CASSYSEGGLGSPLHF
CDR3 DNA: TGTGCCAGCAGTTACTCAGAGGGGGGGCTAGGTTCACCCCTCCACTTT

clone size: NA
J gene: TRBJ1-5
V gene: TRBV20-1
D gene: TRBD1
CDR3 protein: CSARDGQGIWQPQHF
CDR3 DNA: TGCAGTGCTAGAGACGGACAGGGGATATGGCAGCCCCAGCATTTT

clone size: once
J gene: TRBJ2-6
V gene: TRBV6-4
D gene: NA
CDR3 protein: CASSPQGSGANVLTF
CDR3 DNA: TGTGCCAGCAGTCCACAGGGCTCTGGGGCCAACGTCCTGACTTTC

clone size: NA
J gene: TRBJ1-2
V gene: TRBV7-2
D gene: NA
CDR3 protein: CASSQYLSTAREEGYTF
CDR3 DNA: TGTGCCAGCAGCCAATACCTGTCAACCGCCCGAGAAGAGGGCTACACCTTC

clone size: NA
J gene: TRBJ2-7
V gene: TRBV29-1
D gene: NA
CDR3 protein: CSVAGARNEQYF
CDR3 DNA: TGCAGCGTAGCAGGGGCGCGGAACGAGCAGTACTTC

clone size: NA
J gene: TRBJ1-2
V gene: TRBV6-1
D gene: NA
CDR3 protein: CASSEGGSVNYGYTF
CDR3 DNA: TGTGCCAGCAGTGAAGGGGGCTCAGTTAACTATGGCTACACCTTC

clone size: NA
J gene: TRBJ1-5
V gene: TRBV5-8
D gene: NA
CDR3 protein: CASSTGIYSNQPQHF
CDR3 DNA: TGTGCCAGCAGCACCGGAATTTATAGCAATCAGCCCCAGCATTTT

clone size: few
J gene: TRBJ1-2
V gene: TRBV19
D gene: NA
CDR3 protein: CASSMGPNYGYTF
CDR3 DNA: TGTGCCAGTAGTATGGGGCCAAACTATGGCTACACCTTC

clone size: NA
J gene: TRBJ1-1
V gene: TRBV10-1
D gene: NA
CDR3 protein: CASRGGLNTEAFF
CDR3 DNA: TGCGCCAGCAGGGGAGGGTTGAACACTGAAGCTTTCTTT

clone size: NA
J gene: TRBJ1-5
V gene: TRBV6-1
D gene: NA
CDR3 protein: CASSPKYEVQPQHF
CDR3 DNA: TGTGCCAGCAGTCCGAAATATGAAGTGCAGCCCCAGCATTTT

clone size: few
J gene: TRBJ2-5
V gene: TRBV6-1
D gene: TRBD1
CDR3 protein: CASSRTGVAETQYF
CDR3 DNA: TGTGCCAGCAGCCGTACAGGGGTGGCAGAGACCCAGTACTTC

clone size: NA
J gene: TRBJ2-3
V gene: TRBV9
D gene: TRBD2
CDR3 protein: CASSPRGGGKDTQYF
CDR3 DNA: TGTGCCAGCAGCCCCCGAGGCGGGGGGAAAGATACGCAGTATTTT

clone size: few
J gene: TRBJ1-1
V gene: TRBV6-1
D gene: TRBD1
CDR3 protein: CAIEDRWGTEAFF
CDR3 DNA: TGTGCCATCGAGGACAGGTGGGGCACTGAAGCTTTCTTT

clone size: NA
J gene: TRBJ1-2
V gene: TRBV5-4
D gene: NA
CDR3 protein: CASSLALKDYGYTF
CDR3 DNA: TGTGCCAGCAGCTTGGCCCTCAAGGACTATGGCTACACCTTC

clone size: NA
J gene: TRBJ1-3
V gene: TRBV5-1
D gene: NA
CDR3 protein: CASSLAAAGNTIYF
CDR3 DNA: TGCGCCAGCAGCTTGGCAGCCGCTGGAAACACCATATATTTT

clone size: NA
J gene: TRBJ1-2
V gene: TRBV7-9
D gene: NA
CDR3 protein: CASSFFRPGGIHGYTF
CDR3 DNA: TGTGCCAGCAGCTTCTTTCGTCCAGGAGGGATCCATGGCTACACCTTC

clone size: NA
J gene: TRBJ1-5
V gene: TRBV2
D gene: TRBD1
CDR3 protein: CASSLQDRNNQPQHF
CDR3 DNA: TGTGCCAGCAGCCTTCAGGACAGGAATAATCAGCCCCAGCATTTT

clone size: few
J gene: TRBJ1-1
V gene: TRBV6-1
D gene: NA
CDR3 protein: CASSEGGRETTLFF
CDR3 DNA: TGTGCCAGCAGTGAAGGGGGCAGGGAAACGACTCTGTTCTTT

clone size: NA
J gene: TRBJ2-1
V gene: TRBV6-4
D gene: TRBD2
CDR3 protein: CASSEGTSGGGEQFF
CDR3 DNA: TGTGCCAGCAGTGAAGGGACTAGCGGGGGGGGTGAGCAGTTCTTC

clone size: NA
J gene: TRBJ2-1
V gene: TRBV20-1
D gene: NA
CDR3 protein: CSATSAYNEQFF
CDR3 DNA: TGCAGTGCTACGTCCGCCTACAATGAGCAGTTCTTC

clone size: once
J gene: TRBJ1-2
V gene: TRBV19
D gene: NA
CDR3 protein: CASSTSGPRGGYTF
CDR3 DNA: TGTGCCAGTAGTACCTCCGGGCCCCGGGGTGGCTACACCTTC

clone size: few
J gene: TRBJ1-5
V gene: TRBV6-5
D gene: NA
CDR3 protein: CASSYSSVNQPQHF
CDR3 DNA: TGTGCCAGCAGTTACTCGTCAGTCAATCAGCCCCAGCATTTT

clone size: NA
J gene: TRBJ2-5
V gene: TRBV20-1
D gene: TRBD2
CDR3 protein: CSAPPLAGGQETQYF
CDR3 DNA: TGCAGTGCTCCCCCGCTAGCGGGGGGGCAAGAGACCCAGTACTTC

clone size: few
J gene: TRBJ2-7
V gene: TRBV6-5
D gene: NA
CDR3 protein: CASSYAGRTSEQYF
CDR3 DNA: TGTGCCAGCAGTTATGCGGGGCGTACGTCCGAGCAGTACTTC

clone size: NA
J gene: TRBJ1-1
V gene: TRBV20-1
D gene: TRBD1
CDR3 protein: CSASRGLGEAFF
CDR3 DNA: TGCAGTGCTAGTAGGGGGCTTGGTGAAGCTTTCTTT

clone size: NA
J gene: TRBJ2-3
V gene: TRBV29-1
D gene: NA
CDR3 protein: CSVAFASTDTQYF
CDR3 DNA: TGCAGCGTGGCCTTTGCCTCCACAGATACGCAGTATTTT

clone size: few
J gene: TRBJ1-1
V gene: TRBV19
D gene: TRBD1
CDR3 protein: CASITSGTVRATEAFF
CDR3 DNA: TGTGCCAGTATAACCTCCGGGACAGTGAGGGCCACTGAAGCTTTCTTT

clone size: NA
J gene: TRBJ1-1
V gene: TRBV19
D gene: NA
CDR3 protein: CASSIMQNTEAFF
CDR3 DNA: TGTGCCAGTAGTATAATGCAGAACACTGAAGCTTTCTTT

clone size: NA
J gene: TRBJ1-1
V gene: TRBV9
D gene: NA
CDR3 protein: CASSVVPEGPEAFF
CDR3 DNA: TGTGCCAGCAGCGTAGTACCGGAGGGCCCTGAAGCTTTCTTT

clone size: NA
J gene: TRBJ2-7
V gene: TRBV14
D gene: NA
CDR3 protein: CASSHTRDSPTYEQYF
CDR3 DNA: TGTGCCAGCAGCCACACAAGAGACTCACCTACCTACGAGCAGTACTTC

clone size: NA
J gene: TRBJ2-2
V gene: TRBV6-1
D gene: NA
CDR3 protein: CASSDRGSHGELFF
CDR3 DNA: TGTGCCAGCAGTGATCGGGGGAGTCACGGGGAGCTGTTTTTT

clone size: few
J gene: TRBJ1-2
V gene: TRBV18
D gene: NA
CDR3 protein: CASSPGANYGYTF
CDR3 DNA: TGTGCCAGCTCACCAGGGGCTAACTATGGCTACACCTTC

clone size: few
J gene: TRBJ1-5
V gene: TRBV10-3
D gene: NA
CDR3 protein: CAISIGNQPQHF
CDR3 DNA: TGTGCCATCTCCATAGGCAATCAGCCCCAGCATTTT

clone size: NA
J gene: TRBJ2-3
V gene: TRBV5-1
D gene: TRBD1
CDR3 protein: CASSLVGRGPDTQYF
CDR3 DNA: TGCGCCAGCAGCTTGGTAGGCAGGGGGCCAGATACGCAGTATTTT

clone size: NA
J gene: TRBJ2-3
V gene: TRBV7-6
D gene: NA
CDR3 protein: CASSLKRTTDTQYF
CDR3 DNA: TGTGCCAGCAGCTTAAAAAGAACCACAGATACGCAGTATTTT

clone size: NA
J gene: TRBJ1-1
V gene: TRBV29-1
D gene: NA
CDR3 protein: CSVCPQEDTEAFF
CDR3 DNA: TGCAGCGTTTGTCCACAGGAGGACACTGAAGCTTTCTTT